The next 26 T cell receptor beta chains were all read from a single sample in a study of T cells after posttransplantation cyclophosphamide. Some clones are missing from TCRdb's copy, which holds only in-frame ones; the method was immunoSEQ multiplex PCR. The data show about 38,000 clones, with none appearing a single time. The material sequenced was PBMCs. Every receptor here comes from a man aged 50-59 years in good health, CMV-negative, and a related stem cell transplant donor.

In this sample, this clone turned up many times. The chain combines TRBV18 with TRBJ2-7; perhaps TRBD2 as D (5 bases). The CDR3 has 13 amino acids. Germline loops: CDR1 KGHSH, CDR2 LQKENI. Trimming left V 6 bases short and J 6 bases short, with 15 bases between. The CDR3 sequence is CASSRGPRSEQYF. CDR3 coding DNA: TGTGCCAGCTCCCGGGGTCCCCGATCCGAGCAGTACTTC.

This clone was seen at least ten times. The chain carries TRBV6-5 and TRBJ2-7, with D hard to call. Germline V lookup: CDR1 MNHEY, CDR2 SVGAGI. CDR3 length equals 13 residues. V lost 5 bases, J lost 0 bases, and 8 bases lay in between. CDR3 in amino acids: CASSASGSYEQYF. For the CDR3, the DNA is TGTGCCAGCAGTGCCTCAGGCTCCTACGAGCAGTACTTC.

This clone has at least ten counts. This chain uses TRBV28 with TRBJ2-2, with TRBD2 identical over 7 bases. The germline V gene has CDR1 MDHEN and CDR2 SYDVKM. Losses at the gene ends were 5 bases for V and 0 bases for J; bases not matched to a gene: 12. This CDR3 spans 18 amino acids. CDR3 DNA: TGTGCCAGCAGTGGTATTGCGGGAGAGTACTCGAACACCGGGGAGCTGTTTTTT. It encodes CASSGIAGEYSNTGELFF.

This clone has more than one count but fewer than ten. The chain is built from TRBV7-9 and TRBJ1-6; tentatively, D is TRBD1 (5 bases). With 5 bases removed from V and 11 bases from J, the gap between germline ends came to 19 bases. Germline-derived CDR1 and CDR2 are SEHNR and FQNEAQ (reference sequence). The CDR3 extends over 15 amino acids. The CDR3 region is CASSPRLEGRTPLHF. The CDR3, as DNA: TGTGCCAGCAGCCCCCGGTTGGAGGGGAGGACACCCCTCCACTTT.

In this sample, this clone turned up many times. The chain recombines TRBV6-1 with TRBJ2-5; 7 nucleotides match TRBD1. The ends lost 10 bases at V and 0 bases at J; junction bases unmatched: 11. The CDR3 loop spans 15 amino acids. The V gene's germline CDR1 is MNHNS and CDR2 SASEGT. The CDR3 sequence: CAIAYGQVHQETQYF. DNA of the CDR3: TGTGCCATCGCTTATGGACAGGTCCACCAAGAGACCCAGTACTTC.

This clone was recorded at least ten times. The CDR3 region has the DNA TGTGCCAGCAGTTTGACAGGGGCGCAGTATTTT. Translated, it gives CASSLTGAQYF. This chain joins TRBV27 and TRBJ2-3; the match to TRBD1 covers 8 bases. CDR3 length equals 11 residues. V lost 3 bases, J lost 10 bases, and 0 bases stayed unmatched. CDR1 is MNHEY and CDR2 is SMNVEV in the germline V gene (reference sequence).

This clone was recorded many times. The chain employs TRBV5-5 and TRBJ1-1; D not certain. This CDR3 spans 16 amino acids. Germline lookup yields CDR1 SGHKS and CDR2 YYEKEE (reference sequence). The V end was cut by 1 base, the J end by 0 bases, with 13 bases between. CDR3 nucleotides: TGTGCCAGCAGCTTGTCCCCACGGGTTATGAACACTGAAGCTTTCTTT. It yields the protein CASSLSPRVMNTEAFF.

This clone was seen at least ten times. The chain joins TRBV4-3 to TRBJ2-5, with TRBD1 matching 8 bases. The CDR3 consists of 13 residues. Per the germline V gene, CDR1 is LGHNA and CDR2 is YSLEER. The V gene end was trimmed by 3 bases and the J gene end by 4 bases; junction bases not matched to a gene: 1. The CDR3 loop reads CASSHDRGETQYF. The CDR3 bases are TGCGCCAGCAGCCACGACAGGGGAGAGACCCAGTACTTC.

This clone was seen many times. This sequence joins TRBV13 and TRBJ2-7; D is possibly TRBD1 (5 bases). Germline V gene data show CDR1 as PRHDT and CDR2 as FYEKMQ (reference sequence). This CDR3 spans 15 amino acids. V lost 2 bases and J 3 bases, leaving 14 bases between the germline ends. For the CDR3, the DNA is TGTGCCAGCAGCTTATTCAAGGGGTTCGGCTACGAGCAGTACTTC. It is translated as CASSLFKGFGYEQYF.

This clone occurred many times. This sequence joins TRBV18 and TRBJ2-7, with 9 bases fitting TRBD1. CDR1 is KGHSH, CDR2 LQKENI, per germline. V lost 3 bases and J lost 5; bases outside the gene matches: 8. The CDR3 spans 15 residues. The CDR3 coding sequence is TGTGCCAGCTCACCGGTTCGGGACAGGGTCAACGAGCAGTACTTC. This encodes CASSPVRDRVNEQYF.

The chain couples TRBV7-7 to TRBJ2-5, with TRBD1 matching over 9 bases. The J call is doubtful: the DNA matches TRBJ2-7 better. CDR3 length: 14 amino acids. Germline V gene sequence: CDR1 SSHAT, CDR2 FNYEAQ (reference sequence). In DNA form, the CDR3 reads TGTGCCAGCAGCCCCGGGACAGGGTTATACGAGCAGTACTTC. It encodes CASSPGTGLYEQYF.

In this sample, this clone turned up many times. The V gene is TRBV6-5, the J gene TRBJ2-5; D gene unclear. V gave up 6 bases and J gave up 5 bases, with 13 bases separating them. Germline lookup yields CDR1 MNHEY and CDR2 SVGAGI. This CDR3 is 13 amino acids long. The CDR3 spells CASRESALETQYF. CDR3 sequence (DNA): TGTGCCAGCAGGGAGTCGGCCCTGGAGACCCAGTACTTC.

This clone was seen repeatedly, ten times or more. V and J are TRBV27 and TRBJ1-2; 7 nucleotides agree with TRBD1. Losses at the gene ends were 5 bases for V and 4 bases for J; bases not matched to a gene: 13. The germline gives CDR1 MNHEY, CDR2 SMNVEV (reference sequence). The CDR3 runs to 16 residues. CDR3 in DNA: TGTGCCAGCAGTCCCCAGACAGGGAAGGGAGGCTATGGCTACACCTTC. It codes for CASSPQTGKGGYGYTF.

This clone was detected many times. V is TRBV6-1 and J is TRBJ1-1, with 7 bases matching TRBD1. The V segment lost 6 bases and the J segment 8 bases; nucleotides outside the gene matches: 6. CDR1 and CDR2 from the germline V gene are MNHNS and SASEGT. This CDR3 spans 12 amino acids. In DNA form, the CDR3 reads TGTGCCAGCAGGGGGACAGAAGGAGAAGCTTTCTTT. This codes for CASRGTEGEAFF.

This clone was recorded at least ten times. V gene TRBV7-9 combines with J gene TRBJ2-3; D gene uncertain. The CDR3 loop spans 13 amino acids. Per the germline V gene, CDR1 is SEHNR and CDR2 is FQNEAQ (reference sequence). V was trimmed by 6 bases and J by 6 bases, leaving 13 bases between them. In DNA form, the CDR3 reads TGTGCCAGCAGAGTCTTTAGTATGGATACGCAGTATTTT. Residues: CASRVFSMDTQYF. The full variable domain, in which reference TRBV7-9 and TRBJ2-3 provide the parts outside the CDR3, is DTGVSQNPRHKITKRGQNVTFRCDPISEHNRLYWYRQTLGQGPEFLTYFQNEAQLEKSRLLSDRFSAERPKGSFSTLEIQRTEQGDSAMYLCASRVFSMDTQYFGPGTRLTVL.

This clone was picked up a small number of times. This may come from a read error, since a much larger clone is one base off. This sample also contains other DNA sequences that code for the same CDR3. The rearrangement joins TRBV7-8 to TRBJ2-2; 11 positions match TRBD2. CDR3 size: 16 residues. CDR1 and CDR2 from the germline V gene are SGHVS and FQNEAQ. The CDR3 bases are TGCGCCAGCAGAGAACTAGCGGGGGTGAACACCGGGGAGCTGTTTTTT. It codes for CASRELAGVNTGELFF. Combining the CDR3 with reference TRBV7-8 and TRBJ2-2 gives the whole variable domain GAGVSQSPRYKVAKRGQDVALRCDPISGHVSLFWYQQALGQGPEFLTYFQNEAQLDKSGLPSDRFFAERPEGSVSTLKIQRTQQEDSAVYLCASRELAGVNTGELFFGEGSRLTVL.

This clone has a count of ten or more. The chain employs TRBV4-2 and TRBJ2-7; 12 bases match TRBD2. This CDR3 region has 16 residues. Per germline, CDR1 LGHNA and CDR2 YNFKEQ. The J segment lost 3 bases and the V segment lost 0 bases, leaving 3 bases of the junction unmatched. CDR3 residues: CASSQEGLAGNYEQYF. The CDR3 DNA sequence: TGTGCCAGCAGCCAAGAGGGACTAGCGGGCAACTACGAGCAGTACTTC.

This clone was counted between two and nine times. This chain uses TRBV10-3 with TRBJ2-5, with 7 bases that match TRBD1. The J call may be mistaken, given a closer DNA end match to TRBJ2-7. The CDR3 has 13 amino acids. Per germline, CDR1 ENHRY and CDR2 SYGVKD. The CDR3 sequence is CAIQRDRTYEQYF. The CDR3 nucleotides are TGTGCCATCCAACGGGACAGAACCTACGAGCAGTACTTC.

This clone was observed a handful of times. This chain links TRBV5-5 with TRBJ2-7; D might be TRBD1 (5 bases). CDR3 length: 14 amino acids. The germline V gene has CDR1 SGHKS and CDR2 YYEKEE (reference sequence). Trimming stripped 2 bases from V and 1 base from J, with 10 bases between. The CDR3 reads CASSFTGPSYEQYF. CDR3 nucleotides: TGTGCCAGCAGCTTCACAGGCCCGTCCTACGAGCAGTACTTC.

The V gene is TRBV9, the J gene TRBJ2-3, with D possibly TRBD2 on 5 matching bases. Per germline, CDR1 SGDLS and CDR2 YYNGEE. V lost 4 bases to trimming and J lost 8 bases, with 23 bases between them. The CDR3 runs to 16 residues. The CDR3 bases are TGTGCCAGCAGCCCAAACCTCCAGCAGGCCGCGGGTACGCAGTATTTT. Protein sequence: CASSPNLQQAAGTQYF.

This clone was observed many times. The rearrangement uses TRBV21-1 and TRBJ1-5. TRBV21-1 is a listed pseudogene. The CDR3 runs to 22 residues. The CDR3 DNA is TGTGCCAGCAGCAAGAGGCCAAAGACCTACCCATGGTCCCTGTATAGCAATCAGCCCCAGCATTTT. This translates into CASSKRPKTYPWSLYSNQPQHF.

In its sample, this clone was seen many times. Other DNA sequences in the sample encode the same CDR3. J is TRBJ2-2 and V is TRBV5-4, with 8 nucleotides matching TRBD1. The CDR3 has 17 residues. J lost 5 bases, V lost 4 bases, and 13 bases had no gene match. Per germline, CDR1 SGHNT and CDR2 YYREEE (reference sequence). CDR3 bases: TGTGCCAGCAGCGCTGAATCAGGGGGCCGAGGGACCGGGGAGCTGTTTTTT. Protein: CASSAESGGRGTGELFF. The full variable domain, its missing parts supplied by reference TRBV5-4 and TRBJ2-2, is ETGVTQSPTHLIKTRGQQVTLRCSSQSGHNTVSWYQQALGQGPQFIFQYYREEENGRGNFPPRFSGLQFPNYSSELNVNALELDDSALYLCASSAESGGRGTGELFFGEGSRLTVL.

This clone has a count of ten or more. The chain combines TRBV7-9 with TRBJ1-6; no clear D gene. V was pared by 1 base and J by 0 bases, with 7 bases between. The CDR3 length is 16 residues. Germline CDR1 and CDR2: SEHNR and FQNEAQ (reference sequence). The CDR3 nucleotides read TGTGCCAGCAGCTTAGAAGGGAGCTCCTATAATTCACCCCTCCACTTT. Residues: CASSLEGSSYNSPLHF. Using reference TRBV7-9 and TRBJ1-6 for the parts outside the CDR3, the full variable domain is DTGVSQNPRHKITKRGQNVTFRCDPISEHNRLYWYRQTLGQGPEFLTYFQNEAQLEKSRLLSDRFSAERPKGSFSTLEIQRTEQGDSAMYLCASSLEGSSYNSPLHFGNGTRLTVT.

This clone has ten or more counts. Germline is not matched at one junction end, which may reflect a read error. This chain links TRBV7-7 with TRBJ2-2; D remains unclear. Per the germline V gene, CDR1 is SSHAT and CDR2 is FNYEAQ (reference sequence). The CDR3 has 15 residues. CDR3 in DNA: TGTGCTAGCAGCTTAGGTGGTCAGTTCACCGGGGAGCTGTTTTTT. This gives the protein CASSLGGQFTGELFF.

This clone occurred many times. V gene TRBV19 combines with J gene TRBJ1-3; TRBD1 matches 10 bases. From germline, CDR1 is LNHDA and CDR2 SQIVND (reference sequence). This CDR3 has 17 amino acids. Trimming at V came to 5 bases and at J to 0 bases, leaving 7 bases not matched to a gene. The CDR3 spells CASSPWGQGTSGNTIYF. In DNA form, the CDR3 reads TGTGCCAGTAGTCCATGGGGACAGGGGACCTCTGGAAACACCATATATTTT.

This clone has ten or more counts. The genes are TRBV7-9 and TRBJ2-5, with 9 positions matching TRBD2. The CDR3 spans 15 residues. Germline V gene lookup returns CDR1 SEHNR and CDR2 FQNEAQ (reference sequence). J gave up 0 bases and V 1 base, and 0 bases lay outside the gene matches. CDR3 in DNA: TGTGCCAGCAGCTTAGGCGGGGGGGACCAAGAGACCCAGTACTTC. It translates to CASSLGGGDQETQYF.